Sequencing of this T cell receptor (beta chain) was carried out in a study of T-cell reconstitution after alpha-beta-depleted transplantation in children. Regarding the study as a whole: The study traced high day-60 TCRbeta diversity in some patients to surviving recipient T cells and thymic progenitors.

This CDR3 has 14 residues. Trimming cost V 3 bases and J 4 bases; bases outside gene matches: 5. In this sample, this clonotype turned up many times. Its specificity is unknown. Using unique molecular identifiers, the investigators prepared the TCRbeta library. TCRdb recomputed calls from the PCR reads with MiXCR, one row per CDR3 protein. There are approximately 630,000 distinct CDR3 sequences in the sample; about an eighth occur only once, and roughly 0.77% lies in the top ten. The sequencing here drew on PBMCs, taken before TCRalphabeta/CD19-depleted stem cell transplant. The genes are TRBV12-3 or TRBV12-4 and TRBJ1-2; TRBD1 matches 7 bases. The clonotype comes from a girl aged 2-10 years with congenital amegakaryocytic thrombocytopenia, due to receive a stem cell transplant. CDR3 in amino acids: CASSLRGPGYGYTF. The CDR3 DNA is TGTGCCAGCAGTTTGAGGGGGCCGGGCTATGGCTACACCTTC.